These T cell receptor beta chains were read from a single sample in a study of T cell repertoires in cytomegalovirus infection. Their cognate antigens are unknown. One entry per CDR3 protein results from TCRdb running MiXCR on the reads. The sample consists of about 130,000 distinct CDR3 sequences, 32% of them appearing once. The sample consisted of CD8+ T cells from cultured PBMCs, taken from culture after CMV antigen stimulation. The receptors shown here come from a human donor in good health (CMV status not recorded). Some clones in this sample may be carry-over from other donors' samples. CDR3s include the opening cysteine and the closing phenylalanine or tryptophan. D genes are given only for firm matches. Size is omitted from some rows. Given values are once, few, many or a class for expanded clones.

DNA | CDR3 | size | V | D | J
TGTGCCAGCAGCTTAACGGGGGGAGTCACAGATACGCAGTATTTT | CASSLTGGVTDTQYF | - | TRBV7-2 | TRBD2 | TRBJ2-3
TGTGCCAGCAGCTTGAGCAGAGCGGTTAATCAGCCCCAGCATTTT | CASSLSRAVNQPQHF | many | TRBV7-8 | - | TRBJ1-5
TGTGCCAGCACCCAACATAGGGGGTCCGAGCAGTACTTC | CASTQHRGSEQYF | few | TRBV6-5 | - | TRBJ2-7
TGTGCCAGCAGCCCCCTACAGGAAGGTGGCCAGCCCCAGCATTTT | CASSPLQEGGQPQHF | - | TRBV6-1 | - | TRBJ1-5
TGTGCCAGCAGTTCACCGGGACTAGCGGGGGGGAGCTCCTACAATGAGCAGTTCTTC | CASSSPGLAGGSSYNEQFF | - | TRBV6-5 | TRBD2 | TRBJ2-1
TGTGCCAGCTCACTATACCCCAATATCCCGGGACAGGGGTCGGAGACCCAGTACTTC | CASSLYPNIPGQGSETQYF | - | TRBV18 | TRBD1 | TRBJ2-5
TGTGCCAGCAGCCCTCACCCTCGGGGAGCGGGGGGGGATACGCAGTATTTT | CASSPHPRGAGGDTQYF | few | TRBV7-3 | TRBD2 | TRBJ2-3
TGTGCCAGCAGCGCCTACCTAGCGGGGGGCGGGGATACGCAGTATTTT | CASSAYLAGGGDTQYF | - | TRBV7-6 | TRBD2 | TRBJ2-3
TGCGCCAGCAGCCCCCAGAGGCAGATGAACACTGAAGCTTTCTTT | CASSPQRQMNTEAFF | - | TRBV5-1 | - | TRBJ1-1
TGTGCCAGCAGCACAAACGCAGACAGGGTGGACACTGAAGCTTTCTTT | CASSTNADRVDTEAFF | few | TRBV7-9 | TRBD1 | TRBJ1-1
TGTGCCAGCAGCTTTGGGGTAAGCTCCTACAATGAGCAGTTCTTC | CASSFGVSSYNEQFF | few | TRBV5-4 | - | TRBJ2-1
TGTGCCAGCACTGTCTGGAACACCATATATTTT | CASTVWNTIYF | many | TRBV28 | - | TRBJ1-3
TGTGCCAGTAGTTTTACTAGCGGGGGGGCGGATGAGCAGTTCTTC | CASSFTSGGADEQFF | many | TRBV19 | TRBD2 | TRBJ2-1
TGTGCCAGCAGCGAGGGACACCGTCTGGAGGATACGCAGTATTTT | CASSEGHRLEDTQYF | few | TRBV5-4 | - | TRBJ2-3
TGTGCCAGCAGTTACCGAGCGTGGGAGACCCAGTACTTC | CASSYRAWETQYF | few | TRBV6-5 | - | TRBJ2-5
TGTGCCAGCAGCCCGCGGGACAGGAGGCAAGATAACACTGAAGCTTTCTTT | CASSPRDRRQDNTEAFF | - | TRBV4-2 | TRBD1 | TRBJ1-1
TGTGCCAGCAGCTTAGGTCAAAGTTCACCCCTCCACTTT | CASSLGQSSPLHF | - | TRBV7-6 | - | TRBJ1-6
TGCGCCAGCAGTCGCGGACTAACAGGGGTTGGAAACACCATATATTTT | CASSRGLTGVGNTIYF | few | TRBV4-3 | TRBD1 | TRBJ1-3
TGCAGTGCTAGAGGTGCGGACAGGGAGGGAGAGACCCAGTACTTC | CSARGADREGETQYF | - | TRBV20-1 | - | TRBJ2-5
TGTGCCAGCAGCCCGCAGACCGTGGAGGAGCTGTTTTTT | CASSPQTVEELFF | - | TRBV7-9 | - | TRBJ2-2
TGTGCCAGGAGCCCCCGAGTAAGCGGGGGGCTCCCCGGGGAGCTGTTTTTT | CARSPRVSGGLPGELFF | - | TRBV7-3 | TRBD2 | TRBJ2-2
TGTGCCAGCAGCCAGGGCAGGGGGCGATCCGGGGAGCTGTTTTTT | CASSQGRGRSGELFF | once | TRBV7-2 | TRBD1 | TRBJ2-2
TGTGCCAGCTCCATAGGGCTAGCGGGGGGGATCAATGAGCAGTTCTTC | CASSIGLAGGINEQFF | - | TRBV6-2/TRBV6-3 | TRBD2 | TRBJ2-1
TGCGCCAGCAGCCCCGGACAGGGAGGTTCCCTCCACTTT | CASSPGQGGSLHF | many | TRBV4-3 | TRBD1 | TRBJ1-6
TGTGCCAGCAGCCCAGCCGGTAGTAGCACTGAAGCTTTCTTT | CASSPAGSSTEAFF | few | TRBV7-9 | - | TRBJ1-1
TGTGCCAGCAGCTTGAACAGGGAGAACTATGGCTACACCTTC | CASSLNRENYGYTF | - | TRBV5-3 | - | TRBJ1-2